This passage covers 21 T cell receptor beta chains from one sample sequenced in a study of cytomegalovirus exposure and HLA in healthy donors. PCR involved 60 Vbeta and 13 Jbeta primers. Libraries were prepared by immunoSEQ multiplex PCR; TCRdb keeps only in-frame clonotypes and omits some of them. Of about 130,000 clones listed, 65% to 80% were seen once; the top ten hold around 1.5%. Sequencing used PBMCs. These receptors came from a woman younger than 30 in good health and CMV-seronegative.

The J gene is TRBJ1-3, the V gene TRBV7-9, with a weak D call TRBD1 (5 bases). Germline CDR1 SEHNR, CDR2 FQNEAQ (reference sequence). CDR3 size: 15 residues. Trimming shortened V by 1 base and J by 0 bases, and 7 bases separated the two germline ends. CDR3 nucleotide sequence: TGTGCCAGCAGCTTAGACAGGTTCTCTGGAAACACCATATATTTT. It codes for CASSLDRFSGNTIYF.

The CDR3 DNA sequence: TGTGCCAGCAGTTCACGGACAGGCGGGGAGCAGTACTTC. It yields the protein CASSSRTGGEQYF. This chain connects TRBV27 to TRBJ2-7; 7 nucleotides match TRBD1. This CDR3 has 13 amino acids. Germline loops: CDR1 MNHEY, CDR2 SMNVEV (reference sequence). The ends lost 4 bases at V and 7 bases at J; junction bases unmatched: 7.

The rearrangement uses TRBV19 and TRBJ2-3; weak D call: TRBD2 (7 bases). Germline-derived CDR1 and CDR2 are LNHDA and SQIVND (reference sequence). Between the trimmed V and J ends, which lost 5 bases and 0 bases, there was a span of 18 bases. The length of the CDR3 is 17 residues. DNA for the CDR3: TGTGCCAGTAGTCCATCAAGGGGGGGTCCTAGCACAGATACGCAGTATTTT. It is translated as CASSPSRGGPSTDTQYF.

The rearrangement uses TRBV6-5 and TRBJ1-2, with D uncertain. Germline lookup yields CDR1 MNHEY and CDR2 SVGAGI. The CDR3 has 13 residues. The V gene lost 6 bases and the J gene lost 2 bases, with 10 bases spanning the gap. In nucleotides, the CDR3 is TGTGCCAGCAGCCTAGGCGGGAACTATGGCTACACCTTC. It specifies CASSLGGNYGYTF.

The rearrangement links TRBV18 to TRBJ1-1, with a weak D call TRBD1 (6 bases). CDR1 and CDR2 from the germline V gene are KGHSH and LQKENI. Trimming cost V 6 bases and J 7 bases, with 15 bases left between them. The CDR3 has 13 residues. This CDR3 reads CASSPDQGFEAFF. For the CDR3, the DNA is TGTGCCAGCTCCCCGGATCAGGGGTTTGAAGCTTTCTTT.

This sequence joins TRBV19 and TRBJ2-1, with 9 bases that match TRBD2. The V segment lost 1 base and the J segment 0 bases; nucleotides outside the gene matches: 7. Germline CDR1 reads LNHDA; CDR2 reads SQIVND (reference sequence). There are 18 residues in the CDR3. The chain's CDR3 is CASSIASGDFSSYNEQFF. As DNA, the CDR3 is TGTGCCAGTAGTATAGCTAGCGGGGATTTCAGCTCCTACAATGAGCAGTTCTTC.

The V and J genes are TRBV2 and TRBJ2-1; the match to TRBD2 covers 11 bases. CDR1 is SNHLY, CDR2 FYNNEI, per germline. V was pared by 8 bases and J by 7 bases, with 10 bases of the junction left unmatched. This CDR3 region has 15 residues. CDR3 protein: CASSSGTSGSNEQFF. Here the CDR3 DNA reads TGTGCCAGCTCGTCTGGCACTAGCGGGAGTAATGAGCAGTTCTTC. The whole variable domain, filled in from reference TRBV2 and TRBJ2-1, reads EPEVTQTPSHQVTQMGQEVILRCVPISNHLYFYWYRQILGQKVEFLVSFYNNEISEKSEIFDDQFSVERPDGSNFTLKIRSTKLEDSAMYFCASSSGTSGSNEQFFGPGTRLTVL.

Here the CDR3 reads CASSPGPRDTGELFF. CDR3 nucleotides: TGCGCCAGCAGCCCCGGGCCCAGGGACACCGGGGAGCTGTTTTTT. The chain uses TRBV4-1 and TRBJ2-2, with D possibly TRBD1 on 5 matching bases. The CDR3 is 15 amino acids. V dropped 4 bases and J dropped 3 bases, with 12 bases sitting between them. Germline values: CDR1 MGHRA, CDR2 YSYEKL.

This clone turned up a few times. The chain joins TRBV2 to TRBJ2-7, with 10 bases lining up with TRBD2. Unmatched junction bases numbered 6, after V lost 9 bases and J lost 4 bases. Per the germline V gene, CDR1 is SNHLY and CDR2 is FYNNEI. The CDR3 has 13 residues. The CDR3 sequence is CASLAGVDYEQYF. The CDR3 nucleotides read TGTGCCAGTCTAGCGGGAGTAGATTACGAGCAGTACTTC.

The rearrangement uses TRBV28 and TRBJ2-1; 13 positions agree with TRBD2. The CDR3 runs to 15 residues. Germline CDR1 reads MDHEN; CDR2 reads SYDVKM. With V trimmed by 8 bases and J by 7 bases, 8 bases remained unmatched. DNA for the CDR3: TGTGCCAGCTTGACTAGCGGGAGGAGATTGAATGAGCAGTTCTTC. Residues: CASLTSGRRLNEQFF.

This chain connects TRBV5-1 to TRBJ2-2, with unresolved D. Germline V gene sequence: CDR1 SGHRS, CDR2 YFSETQ. The CDR3 consists of 17 residues. Trimming pared 4 bases from V and 8 bases from J, leaving 24 bases between. The DNA of the CDR3 is TGCGCCAGCAGCCCAGGTACTGGGCAGGTTCGAACGGGGGAGCTGTTTTTT. It encodes CASSPGTGQVRTGELFF.

The gene calls are TRBV7-6 and TRBJ2-7, with 7 nucleotides matching TRBD2. With 0 bases clipped from V and 3 bases from J, the junction kept 8 bases outside the gene matches. The germline V gene has CDR1 SGHVS and CDR2 FNYEAQ. The CDR3 is 16 residues long. This CDR3 is CASSLARGTTHYEQYF. CDR3 DNA: TGTGCCAGCAGCTTAGCGCGGGGGACTACCCACTACGAGCAGTACTTC. Full variable domain (remainder filled in from reference TRBV7-6 and TRBJ2-7): GAGVSQSPRYKVTKRGQDVALRCDPISGHVSLYWYRQALGQGPEFLTYFNYEAQQDKSGLPNDRFSAERPEGSISTLTIQRTEQRDSAMYRCASSLARGTTHYEQYFGPGTRLTVT.

The gene calls are TRBV5-1 and TRBJ1-1; a weak D match, TRBD1 (5 bases). The CDR3 totals 15 residues. V was cut by 0 bases and J by 5 bases, with 14 bases left in between. Germline V gene data show CDR1 as SGHRS and CDR2 as YFSETQ. The CDR3 sequence is CASSLVAGSTTEAFF. CDR3 in DNA: TGCGCCAGCAGCTTGGTGGCAGGGTCAACAACTGAAGCTTTCTTT.

This clone was observed a few times. The V gene is TRBV5-4, the J gene TRBJ1-1, with D possibly TRBD1 on 5 matching bases. Trimming stripped 4 bases from V and 4 bases from J, with 14 bases between. CDR1 and CDR2 from the germline V gene are SGHNT and YYREEE (reference sequence). This CDR3 contains 14 residues. CDR3 in amino acids: CASSTAGWGTEAFF. CDR3 nucleotides: TGTGCCAGCAGCACGGCAGGGTGGGGCACTGAAGCTTTCTTT.

The chain carries TRBV10-3 and TRBJ2-7; D uncertain. Trimming pared 10 bases from V and 3 bases from J, leaving 16 bases between. The CDR3 is 13 amino acids. CDR1 is ENHRY and CDR2 is SYGVKD in the germline V gene. The CDR3 nucleotides read TGTGCCACCATCAAGGAGACGGACTACGAGCAGTACTTC. Translated, it gives CATIKETDYEQYF.

This chain joins TRBV5-1 and TRBJ2-5; 7 nucleotides align to TRBD1. This CDR3 is built from 11 residues. V lost 6 bases to trimming and J lost 5 bases; unmatched junction nucleotides: 1. CDR1 is SGHRS, CDR2 YFSETQ, per germline. The CDR3 region has the DNA TGCGCCAGCAAGACAGGGGAGACCCAGTACTTC. This translates into CASKTGETQYF.

V and J are TRBV15 and TRBJ1-1; 10 nucleotides line up with TRBD1. The CDR3 has 17 residues. Germline lookup yields CDR1 LNHNV and CDR2 YYDKDF (reference sequence). J gave up 5 bases and V 1 base, and 10 bases lay outside the gene matches. This CDR3 reads CATSRGTGGVLDTEAFF. The CDR3 bases are TGTGCCACCAGCAGAGGGACAGGGGGTGTCCTGGATACTGAAGCTTTCTTT.

This clone is a singleton in its sample. V gene TRBV11-1 combines with J gene TRBJ2-3; maybe TRBD2 (5 bases). Trimming took off 6 bases at V and 0 bases at J, with 16 bases between the two ends. The CDR3 sequence is 16 residues long. The V gene's germline CDR1 is SGHAT and CDR2 FQDESV (reference sequence). Here the CDR3 DNA reads TGTGCCAGCAGTTTACTAGTAGGCGGGAGCACAGATACGCAGTATTTT. This gives the protein CASSLLVGGSTDTQYF.

The chain combines TRBV19 with TRBJ2-1; TRBD2 matches 7 bases. Looked up from germline, CDR1 is LNHDA and CDR2 is SQIVND (reference sequence). The CDR3 is made up of 16 amino acids. The V and J ends lost 5 bases and 5 bases, in that order; junction bases with no gene match: 12. The CDR3 sequence: CASSRFPAGMDNEQFF. In nucleotides, the CDR3 is TGTGCCAGTAGTCGTTTTCCAGCGGGAATGGACAATGAGCAGTTCTTC.

The CDR3 DNA reads as TGTGCCAGCAGCTGGGACAGGGGTGAAAAACTGTTTTTT. Translation gives CASSWDRGEKLFF. This chain links TRBV5-6 with TRBJ1-4; TRBD1 agrees at 10 bases. Germline CDR1 reads SGHDT; CDR2 reads YYEEEE. The CDR3 sequence is 13 residues long. With V trimmed by 3 bases and J by 7 bases, 0 bases remained unmatched. Full variable domain (remainder filled in from reference TRBV5-6 and TRBJ1-4): DAGVTQSPTHLIKTRGQQVTLRCSPKSGHDTVSWYQQALGQGPQFIFQYYEEEERQRGNFPDRFSGHQFPNYSSELNVNALLLGDSALYLCASSWDRGEKLFFGSGTQLSVL.

The chain links TRBV6-6 to TRBJ2-2; TRBD2 aligns across 9 bases. After removal of 3 bases from V and 5 bases from J, the junction contained 7 bases not matched to a gene. CDR1 and CDR2 (germline): MNHNY, SVGAGI (reference sequence). This CDR3 comprises 16 residues. The CDR3 loop reads CASSYSGLAGTGELFF. CDR3 in DNA: TGTGCCAGCAGTTATAGCGGGCTAGCGGGAACCGGGGAGCTGTTTTTT.